These 17 T cell receptor beta chains were all obtained from the same sample, sequenced in a study of control samples from healthy donors and cancer patients. The data were produced by immunoSEQ multiplex PCR, yet TCRdb's version contains in-frame clones alone and is incomplete. The table has 110,000 to 150,000 clones, around 94% seen once. The sample consisted of blood. Receptors were obtained from a man between 35 and 55 years old in good health.

The chain combines TRBV10-2 with TRBJ1-1; a weak D match, TRBD1 (5 bases). The CDR3 is 12 residues long. V was pared by 5 bases and J by 4 bases, with 8 bases between. Germline V gene lookup returns CDR1 WSHSY and CDR2 SAAADI. The CDR3 loop reads CASSQGGTEAFF. The CDR3 DNA sequence: TGCGCCAGCAGTCAGGGAGGCACTGAAGCTTTCTTT.

CDR3 nucleotides: TGTGCCAGCAGTCCCCCTCGCGGGAGGACGGGTGAGCAGTTCTTC. Protein product: CASSPPRGRTGEQFF. The rearrangement uses TRBV6-5 and TRBJ2-1; TRBD2 matches at 8 bases. J lost 9 bases, V lost 5 bases, and 12 bases had no gene match. CDR1 is MNHEY, CDR2 SVGAGI, per germline. The CDR3 length is 15 residues.

V and J are TRBV18 and TRBJ2-2; D gene uncertain. CDR1 is KGHSH, CDR2 LQKENI, per germline. The V and J ends lost 6 bases and 2 bases respectively, with 1 base between them. CDR3 length: 11 residues. DNA for the CDR3: TGTGCCAGCTCTAACACCGGGGAGCTGTTTTTT. Residues: CASSNTGELFF.

The chain joins TRBV5-4 to TRBJ2-7; tentative D call: TRBD1 (6 bases). Deletions cut 0 bases from V and 4 bases from J, with 14 bases between. Per the germline V gene, CDR1 is SGHNT and CDR2 is YYREEE (reference sequence). The CDR3 is made up of 15 amino acids. The CDR3 DNA is TGTGCCAGCAGCTTGGAGCCCAGGACAGAGTACGAGCAGTACTTC. Its protein is CASSLEPRTEYEQYF.

This sequence joins TRBV7-9 and TRBJ1-3; tentatively, D is TRBD1 (6 bases). The CDR3 is 16 amino acids. Germline V lookup: CDR1 SEHNR, CDR2 FQNEAQ (reference sequence). With 0 bases removed from V and 3 bases from J, the gap between germline ends came to 12 bases. The CDR3 is CASSLAQGQGGNTIYF. The CDR3 coding sequence is TGTGCCAGCAGCTTAGCGCAGGGACAAGGTGGAAACACCATATATTTT.

This rearrangement joins TRBV6-5 to TRBJ2-1; TRBD2 aligns across 10 bases. V shed 6 bases and J 6 bases; nucleotides not matched to a gene: 8. This CDR3 is built from 15 residues. CDR1 MNHEY and CDR2 SVGAGI come from the germline V gene. In DNA form, the CDR3 reads TGTGCCAGCAGGTCTAGCGGGGGCCGCTTCAATGAGCAGTTCTTC. Encoded protein: CASRSSGGRFNEQFF.

This rearrangement joins TRBV7-8 to TRBJ2-1; 9 bases match TRBD2. The CDR3 is 16 amino acids. J was trimmed by 1 base and V by 5 bases; bases with no gene match: 6. Germline V gene data show CDR1 as SGHVS and CDR2 as FQNEAQ. DNA for the CDR3: TGTGCCAGCAGCGACCCAGCGGGGGGTTCCTACAATGAGCAGTTCTTC. Residues: CASSDPAGGSYNEQFF.

The rearrangement joins TRBV5-4 to TRBJ2-5, with D perhaps TRBD1 or TRBD2 (6 bases each). Trimming removed 4 bases from V and 4 bases from J, with 14 bases in between. Germline values: CDR1 SGHNT, CDR2 YYREEE (reference sequence). This CDR3 has 14 amino acids. CDR3 sequence: CASSLLQGGETQYF. In DNA form, the CDR3 reads TGTGCCAGCAGCCTACTACAGGGAGGAGAGACCCAGTACTTC.

The rearrangement uses TRBV6-5 and TRBJ1-5; D is unresolved. This CDR3 is built from 15 residues. CDR1 MNHEY and CDR2 SVGAGI come from the germline V gene. V was pared by 2 bases and J by 0 bases, with 8 bases between. The CDR3 DNA follows: TGTGCCAGCAGTTACGATGGCAGTAGCAATCAGCCCCAGCATTTT. Translated, it gives CASSYDGSSNQPQHF.

The chain combines TRBV11-2 with TRBJ1-3; D gene uncertain. This CDR3 has 16 amino acids. Germline-derived CDR1 and CDR2 are SGHAT and FQNNGV. V was pared by 5 bases and J by 0 bases, with 14 bases between. The CDR3 nucleotides read TGTGCCAGCAGCCCCATCAGAGGGAGCTCTGGAAACACCATATATTTT. Encoded protein: CASSPIRGSSGNTIYF.

The rearrangement joins TRBV5-4 to TRBJ2-5, with 15 positions matching TRBD2. Germline CDR1 and CDR2: SGHNT and YYREEE (reference sequence). Trimming removed 4 bases from V and 2 bases from J; junction bases left unmatched: 3. This CDR3 is built from 16 residues. The CDR3 region has the DNA TGTGCCAGCAGCGGGACTAGCGGGGGGCAACAAGAGACCCAGTACTTC. This codes for CASSGTSGGQQETQYF.

The chain employs TRBV10-1 and TRBJ1-3; the D is unclear. With 5 bases removed from V and 0 bases from J, the gap between germline ends came to 14 bases. CDR3 length: 16 residues. Per the germline V gene, CDR1 is WNHNN and CDR2 is SYGVQD (reference sequence). The CDR3 region has the DNA TGCGCCAGCAGTCCGACAAGACTCGGCTCTGGAAACACCATATATTTT. This sequence encodes CASSPTRLGSGNTIYF.

This chain's CDR3 is CASSFNQISGAGELFF. The CDR3 coding sequence is TGCGCCAGCAGCTTTAATCAGATTAGCGGGGCCGGGGAGCTGTTTTTT. The rearrangement joins TRBV5-1 to TRBJ2-2; 8 nucleotides align to TRBD2. CDR3 length: 16 amino acids. CDR1 is SGHRS and CDR2 is YFSETQ in the germline V gene. V lost 2 bases to trimming and J lost 6 bases; unmatched junction nucleotides: 9.

V gene TRBV4-2 combines with J gene TRBJ2-2; tentatively, D is TRBD2 (6 bases). The CDR3 is 17 residues long. Deletions cut 0 bases from V and 1 base from J, with 12 bases between. From germline, CDR1 is LGHNA and CDR2 YNFKEQ. The DNA of the CDR3 is TGTGCCAGCAGCCAAGATCGGGGGAAGAGGAACACCGGGGAGCTGTTTTTT. Amino acids: CASSQDRGKRNTGELFF.

This chain connects TRBV27 to TRBJ2-2, with no clear D. Germline loops: CDR1 MNHEY, CDR2 SMNVEV (reference sequence). The CDR3 loop spans 13 amino acids. V dropped 6 bases and J dropped 2 bases, with 7 bases sitting between them. The CDR3 loop is CASSPINTGELFF. The CDR3 DNA reads as TGTGCCAGCAGCCCTATCAACACCGGGGAGCTGTTTTTT.

This chain connects TRBV5-1 to TRBJ2-3; D possibly matches TRBD1 or TRBD2 (5 bases each). Trimming stripped 5 bases from V and 1 base from J, with 14 bases between. The CDR3 is 15 amino acids. CDR1 is SGHRS and CDR2 is YFSETQ in the germline V gene. For the CDR3, the DNA is TGCGCCAGCAGGAAGACGGGACGCGGCACAGATACGCAGTATTTT. This gives the protein CASRKTGRGTDTQYF.

The chain uses TRBV6-1 and TRBJ1-4, with 8 bases matching TRBD1. CDR3 length: 12 amino acids. Per the germline V gene, CDR1 is MNHNS and CDR2 is SASEGT. The ends lost 2 bases at V and 16 bases at J; junction bases unmatched: 6. The CDR3 nucleotides read TGTGCCAGCAGTGAAAGGACAGGGAGATGGTTTTTT. Residues: CASSERTGRWFF.